This T cell receptor beta chain was captured by sequencing in a study of blood T cells in healthy people across ages. A second PCR of about 7 to 12 cycles used a sample-barcoded 5' primer and a J-beta primer mix. Every single cDNA molecule received a tag from a template-switch adaptor with 12 random nucleotides. TCRdb used MiXCR to reprocess the 5' RACE reads, holding one entry per CDR3 protein. In the table there are 1.8 million or so distinct CDR3 sequences, roughly 43% of which are singletons. The amount of total RNA extracted per sample was at least 5.5 micrograms. This clonotype turned up a few times. The germline CDR1 and CDR2 sequences are SGDLS and YYNGEE. V lost 3 bases to trimming and J lost 5 bases; unmatched junction nucleotides: 12. The CDR3 runs to 16 residues.

Sequencing used blood. The chain employs TRBV9 and TRBJ1-2; TRBD1 agrees at 8 bases. This clonotype was sampled from a human donor in good health. This CDR3 reads CASSGYRDRREYGYTF. CDR3 coding DNA: TGTGCCAGCAGCGGGTACCGGGACAGGCGCGAGTATGGCTACACCTTC.